Listed here are 5 T cell receptor beta chains from one sample, sequenced in a study of blood T cell repertoires in COVID-19. Produced via immunoSEQ multiplex PCR; TCRdb's table is partial and in-frame only. The sample lists around 330,000 clones; about 87% were seen once. Sequencing used peripheral blood. Every receptor here comes from a woman in her twenties or thirties with COVID-19, enrolled during active disease.

The chain has TRBV4-3 and TRBJ1-2; D is possibly TRBD1 (5 bases). This CDR3 spans 15 amino acids. From germline, CDR1 is LGHNA and CDR2 YSLEER. V was trimmed by 1 base and J by 5 bases, leaving 14 bases between them. CDR3 residues: CASSQVSDSFYGYTF. The CDR3 nucleotides are TGCGCCAGCAGCCAAGTCTCCGACAGCTTTTATGGCTACACCTTC.

This chain links TRBV9 with TRBJ2-1, with 9 positions matching TRBD2. The CDR3 has 15 residues. J gave up 0 bases and V 3 bases, and 1 base lay outside the gene matches. The germline V gene encodes CDR1 SGDLS and CDR2 YYNGEE. This CDR3 reads CASSELAGSYNEQFF. As DNA, the CDR3 is TGTGCCAGCAGCGAACTAGCGGGCTCCTACAATGAGCAGTTCTTC.

V and J are TRBV29-1 and TRBJ1-2; D not certain. Germline-derived CDR1 and CDR2 are SQVTM and ANQGSEA. Deletions cut 5 bases from V and 2 bases from J, with 9 bases between. This CDR3 comprises 12 residues. Here the CDR3 DNA reads TGCAGCGTTTTCGACGGGAACTATGGCTACACCTTC. It codes for CSVFDGNYGYTF.

The CDR3 region is CASSPRGDEQFF. Written as DNA, the CDR3 is TGTGCCAGCTCACCCAGGGGCGATGAGCAGTTCTTC. The V and J genes are TRBV18 and TRBJ2-1, with a possible D match to TRBD1 (6 bases). CDR3 size: 12 residues. CDR1 KGHSH and CDR2 LQKENI come from the germline V gene. V was shortened by 3 bases and J by 8 bases, with 8 bases between the two germline ends.

The rearrangement links TRBV2 to TRBJ1-2; TRBD1 might be the D (5 bases). CDR1 is SNHLY and CDR2 is FYNNEI in the germline V gene. The CDR3 consists of 13 residues. Trimming removed 6 bases at V and 0 bases at J, with 8 bases between. In nucleotides, the CDR3 is TGTGCCAGCAGGGGGGACTCTAACTATGGCTACACCTTC. This sequence encodes CASRGDSNYGYTF.